What follows are 11 T cell receptor beta chains derived from one specimen sequenced in a study of regulatory and conventional T cells in RAG deficiency. The protocol was immunoSEQ multiplex PCR, while the TCRdb copy is restricted to in-frame clones and leaves out a portion. The sample consists of around 200 clones, approximately 85% of them appearing once. Genomic DNA came from blood regulatory T cells gated CD4+ CD25-high CD127-low. Sequencing was performed on Tregs sorted from blood. Receptors were obtained from a human donor with RAG deficiency presenting as combined immunodeficiency.

This chain links TRBV6-6 with TRBJ2-3; D is unresolved. The CDR3 consists of 13 residues. Trimming cost V 4 bases and J 1 base, with 6 bases left between them. Germline CDR1 and CDR2: MNHNY and SVGAGI (reference sequence). The CDR3 is CASSFLRTDTQYF. DNA for the CDR3: TGTGCCAGCAGTTTTCTTCGCACAGATACGCAGTATTTT.

This chain connects TRBV28 to TRBJ1-2; D is undetermined. V lost 5 bases and J lost 2, with 3 bases in between. The CDR3 is 11 amino acids. The V gene's germline CDR1 is MDHEN and CDR2 SYDVKM. CDR3 region: CASSRNYGYTF. CDR3 coding DNA: TGTGCCAGCAGTAGGAACTATGGCTACACCTTC.

The chain carries TRBV21-1 and TRBJ1-6. TRBV21-1 is a pseudogene. The length of the CDR3 is 18 residues. In nucleotides, the CDR3 is TGTGCCAGCAGGGTGCAGCTAGCTACACATACACATAATTCACCCCTCCACTTT. Its protein product is CASRVQLATHTHNSPLHF.

The chain has TRBV6-5 and TRBJ1-3, with 9 bases lining up with TRBD1. V trimming: 1 base; J trimming: 4 bases; junction bases outside the gene matches: 5. Germline CDR1 MNHEY, CDR2 SVGAGI. CDR3 size: 16 residues. Here the CDR3 DNA reads TGTGCCAGCAGTTACTACAGGGGGCGATTAGGAAACACCATATATTTT. The encoded protein is CASSYYRGRLGNTIYF.

The J gene is TRBJ1-5, the V gene TRBV21-1. TRBV21-1 counts as a pseudogene. CDR3 length equals 17 residues. CDR3 amino acids: CASRDLLLHWHHQPQHF. The CDR3 DNA follows: TGTGCCAGCAGGGATTTGCTGCTACATTGGCATCATCAGCCCCAGCATTTT.

The rearrangement joins TRBV6-5 to TRBJ2-3; D gene unclear. Trimming stripped 0 bases from V and 2 bases from J, with 9 bases between. Germline CDR1 is MNHEY and CDR2 is SVGAGI. The CDR3 runs to 15 residues. In DNA form, the CDR3 reads TGTGCCAGCAGTTACTCTACCCTTCACACAGATACGCAGTATTTT. It is translated as CASSYSTLHTDTQYF.

This chain joins TRBV5-1 and TRBJ2-7; D not certain. The germline V gene has CDR1 SGHRS and CDR2 YFSETQ. This CDR3 has 12 amino acids. V was trimmed by 1 base and J by 6 bases, leaving 8 bases between them. CDR3 loop: CASSLYPREQYF. The CDR3 DNA reads TGCGCCAGCAGCTTGTATCCGCGCGAGCAGTACTTC. Using reference TRBV5-1 and TRBJ2-7 for the parts outside the CDR3, the full variable domain is KAGVTQTPRYLIKTRGQQVTLSCSPISGHRSVSWYQQTPGQGLQFLFEYFSETQRNKGNFPGRFSGRQFSNSRSEMNVSTLELGDSALYLCASSLYPREQYFGPGTRLTVT.

The V call is TRBV19, the J call TRBJ2-3, with D unclear. The CDR3 length is 11 residues. The V and J ends lost 6 bases and 2 bases respectively, with 3 bases between them. In germline, CDR1 is LNHDA, CDR2 SQIVND (reference sequence). The CDR3 reads CASSYTDTQYF. The CDR3 coding sequence is TGTGCCAGTAGCTACACAGATACGCAGTATTTT. Full variable domain (remainder filled in from reference TRBV19 and TRBJ2-3): DGGITQSPKYLFRKEGQNVTLSCEQNLNHDAMYWYRQDPGQGLRLIYYSQIVNDFQKGDIAEGYSVSREKKESFPLTVTSAQKNPTAFYLCASSYTDTQYFGPGTRLTVL.

This clone was counted only a few times. The chain joins TRBV5-8 to TRBJ1-5; 7 nucleotides match TRBD1. CDR3 length: 15 amino acids. V was clipped by 4 bases and J by 0 bases; unmatched bases: 4. Germline V CDR1 and CDR2: SGHTS, YDEGEE. The CDR3 here is CASSVTGYSNQPQHF. CDR3 coding DNA: TGTGCCAGCAGCGTGACAGGGTATAGCAATCAGCCCCAGCATTTT.

The chain combines TRBV6-5 with TRBJ1-5, with D perhaps TRBD1 (5 bases). This CDR3 has 15 residues. Germline V lookup: CDR1 MNHEY, CDR2 SVGAGI. The germline V and J ends were trimmed by 2 bases and 6 bases, with 14 bases remaining between them. CDR3: CASSYPVGGSQPQHF. The DNA for the CDR3 is TGTGCCAGCAGTTACCCTGTGGGGGGAAGTCAGCCCCAGCATTTT.

The gene calls are TRBV28 and TRBJ2-1; D not certain. The CDR3 extends over 12 amino acids. Germline CDR1 MDHEN, CDR2 SYDVKM. Trimming took off 7 bases at V and 2 bases at J, with 6 bases between the two ends. DNA of the CDR3: TGTGCCAGCACCCGTCCCTACAATGAGCAGTTCTTC. Residues: CASTRPYNEQFF.